This TCR beta chain was profiled in a study of T-cell memory formation after mild COVID-19. Notes on the study in general: Mostly located in CM and EM were contracting CD4+ clones, with contracting CD8+ clones located in EMRA. Clones shrinking from day 15 to 85 showed even CD4/CD8 mixes; later expanders tilted CD4+.

Trimming left V 10 bases short and J 1 base short, with 13 bases between. This CDR3 is built from 13 residues. Note on this clonotype: No antigen is known for it.

Employing constant-segment primers, 5'RACE generated TCR alpha and TCR beta cDNA libraries bearing sample barcodes and UMIs. TCRdb called the 5' RACE reads again in MiXCR, with one record for every CDR3 protein. The data contain 180,000 or so distinct CDR3 sequences, around 10% of them singletons. The source is a man aged 18 to 29 who had mild COVID-19 (a few samples of this study predate the infection). Cell type and time point are not known. This chain connects TRBV12-3 or TRBV12-4 to TRBJ1-2; the D is unclear. Sequencing was done on a sample of PBMCs or a T cell subset sorted from them (not recorded which). CDR3 region: CATSEQVNYGYTF. The CDR3 DNA reads as TGTGCCACCTCAGAGCAGGTTAACTATGGCTACACCTTC.